This T cell receptor beta chain was captured in a study of OX40 agonist ivuxolimab in advanced cancers. TCRdb keeps only in-frame clones here, not all; method: immunoSEQ multiplex PCR. This sample carries around 82,000 clones, about 86% of them seen once, and the ten largest clones take about 0.8%. Trimming stripped 4 bases from V and 5 bases from J, with 14 bases between. There are 14 residues in the CDR3. CDR1 is SGHTA and CDR2 is FQGNSA in the germline V gene. The chain has TRBV7-2 and TRBJ1-2; weak D call: TRBD1 (5 bases). The input for sequencing was CD4+ or CD8+ T cells sorted from blood, taken in a trial of the OX40 agonist ivuxolimab. This TCR was sampled from an adult with an advanced solid tumor such as melanoma, head and neck, liver or kidney cancer. CDR3 nucleotide sequence: TGTGCCAGCAGCTCCGGGACGGGGAGGTATGGCTACACCTTC. This codes for CASSSGTGRYGYTF.